Shown below are 5 T cell receptor beta chains from a single sample sequenced in a study of blood T cells in healthy people across ages. Primed by a sample-barcoded 5' primer and a J-beta primer mix, a second PCR proceeded for roughly 7 to 11 cycles. TCRdb used MiXCR to reprocess the 5' RACE reads, holding one entry per CDR3 protein. The sample has 550,000 to 600,000 distinct CDR3 sequences, more than 45% seen once. The sample consisted of blood. The source is a man older than 75 in good health.

The rearrangement joins TRBV20-1 to TRBJ1-5; TRBD1 might be the D (5 bases). The V gene lost 0 bases and the J gene lost 5 bases, with 14 bases spanning the gap. The CDR3 runs to 15 residues. The germline V gene encodes CDR1 DFQATT and CDR2 SNEGSKA (reference sequence). Here the CDR3 DNA reads TGCAGTGCTAGAGATTGGGCAGGGTTCCATCAGCCCCAGCATTTT. Translated: CSARDWAGFHQPQHF.

The chain joins TRBV10-1 to TRBJ1-1, with D tentatively TRBD1 (6 bases). CDR1 is WNHNN and CDR2 is SYGVQD in the germline V gene (reference sequence). The CDR3 consists of 15 residues. The V gene lost 6 bases and the J gene lost 1 base, with 15 bases spanning the gap. The CDR3 protein is CASSPTRGANTEAFF. DNA of the CDR3: TGCGCCAGCAGCCCTACCCGGGGGGCGAACACTGAAGCTTTCTTT.

V gene TRBV5-1 combines with J gene TRBJ2-1; D perhaps matches TRBD2 (5 bases). V shed 4 bases and J shed 5 bases, with 16 bases lying between them. Germline V gives CDR1 SGHRS, CDR2 YFSETQ. The CDR3 runs to 15 residues. The CDR3: CASSPRTGTDNEQFF. The CDR3 DNA follows: TGCGCCAGCAGCCCTCGGACGGGAACCGACAATGAGCAGTTCTTC.

The gene calls are TRBV7-2 and TRBJ2-1; D gene ambiguous. Germline V gives CDR1 SGHTA, CDR2 FQGNSA. The CDR3 is made up of 12 amino acids. Trimming stripped 5 bases from V and 9 bases from J, with 11 bases between. CDR3 nucleotide sequence: TGTGCCAGCAGCACAAGTCTGGGTGAGCAGTTCTTC. Encoded protein: CASSTSLGEQFF.

V gene TRBV11-2 combines with J gene TRBJ2-3; maybe TRBD2 (6 bases). CDR1 SGHAT and CDR2 FQNNGV come from the germline V gene. V was trimmed by 5 bases and J by 1 base, leaving 10 bases between them. This CDR3 is 14 amino acids long. The CDR3 sequence: CASSLRLGTDTQYF. The CDR3 nucleotides are TGTGCCAGCAGCCTTCGACTAGGCACAGATACGCAGTATTTT.